These 26 T cell receptor beta chains originate from one sample sequenced in a study of T cell repertoires in cytomegalovirus infection. TCRdb itself ran the reads through MiXCR, one entry per CDR3 protein. The sample consists of some 300,000 distinct CDR3 sequences, around 10% of them appearing once. Input material: PBMCs. These receptors all come from a human donor in good health (CMV status not recorded). Some clones in this sample may be carry-over from other donors' samples.

This clonotype was observed a few times. The rearrangement uses TRBV7-2 and TRBJ1-5; D unclear. The germline gives CDR1 SGHTA, CDR2 FQGNSA. V was trimmed by 5 bases and J by 6 bases, leaving 20 bases between them. This CDR3 has 16 amino acids. The CDR3 DNA reads as TGTGCCAGCAGCCCACACCTGTCGGGAAGGGCTCAGCCCCAGCATTTT. The encoded protein is CASSPHLSGRAQPQHF.

This clonotype occurred a few times. The J gene is TRBJ1-5, the V gene TRBV20-1; the D is unclear. This CDR3 region has 12 residues. Trimming removed 4 bases from V and 5 bases from J, with 9 bases in between. The germline V gene has CDR1 DFQATT and CDR2 SNEGSKA (reference sequence). CDR3 sequence reads: CSATSGDQPQHF. Here the CDR3 DNA reads TGCAGTGCTACCAGTGGGGATCAGCCCCAGCATTTT.

The chain uses TRBV20-1 and TRBJ2-3; weak D call: TRBD2 (6 bases). The CDR3 contains 13 residues. V was shortened by 3 bases and J by 9 bases, with 16 bases between the two germline ends. Germline CDR1 and CDR2: DFQATT and SNEGSKA (reference sequence). CDR3 coding DNA: TGCAGTGCTAGGTCATTCGGGGGACGGACGCAGTATTTT. This gives the protein CSARSFGGRTQYF.

In its sample, this clonotype was seen many times. The chain uses TRBV7-2 and TRBJ2-5; D perhaps matches TRBD1 (6 bases). The CDR3 has 15 residues. Germline V lookup: CDR1 SGHTA, CDR2 FQGNSA. V was trimmed by 2 bases and J by 3 bases, leaving 13 bases between them. The CDR3 region has the DNA TGTGCCAGCAGCTTACCATCTGGACAGAAAGAGACCCAGTACTTC. It encodes CASSLPSGQKETQYF. Full variable domain (rest looked up from reference TRBV7-2 and TRBJ2-5): GAGVSQSPSNKVTEKGKDVELRCDPISGHTALYWYRQSLGQGLEFLIYFQGNSAPDKSGLPSDRFSAERTGGSVSTLTIQRTQQEDSAVYLCASSLPSGQKETQYFGPGTRLLVL.

This clonotype was counted ten times or more. The chain recombines TRBV29-1 with TRBJ2-6; 10 bases line up with TRBD1. The V gene's germline CDR1 is SQVTM and CDR2 ANQGSEA. The CDR3 has 15 residues. V trimming: 4 bases; J trimming: 0 bases; junction bases outside the gene matches: 0. CDR3 in amino acids: CSVGQGASGANVLTF. CDR3 in DNA: TGCAGCGTTGGACAGGGGGCCTCTGGGGCCAACGTCCTGACTTTC. The complete variable domain, with remaining parts taken from reference TRBV29-1 and TRBJ2-6, reads SAVISQKPSRDICQRGTSLTIQCQVDSQVTMMFWYRQQPGQSLTLIATANQGSEATYESGFVIDKFPISRPNLTFSTLTVSNMSPEDSSIYLCSVGQGASGANVLTFGAGSRLTVL.

Many counts were recorded for this clonotype. The chain is built from TRBV7-2 and TRBJ1-2; D is unresolved. V was cut by 1 base and J by 4 bases, with 10 bases left in between. The CDR3 covers 14 residues. The V gene's germline CDR1 is SGHTA and CDR2 FQGNSA. Here the CDR3 reads CASSLDVAVYGYTF. In DNA form, the CDR3 reads TGTGCCAGCAGCTTAGATGTGGCTGTCTATGGCTACACCTTC. Full variable domain (missing parts from reference TRBV7-2 and TRBJ1-2): GAGVSQSPSNKVTEKGKDVELRCDPISGHTALYWYRQSLGQGLEFLIYFQGNSAPDKSGLPSDRFSAERTGGSVSTLTIQRTQQEDSAVYLCASSLDVAVYGYTFGSGTRLTVV.

At least ten counts were recorded for this clonotype. CDR3 residues: CASGLDKRDRELSGYTF. Here the CDR3 DNA reads TGTGCTAGTGGTTTGGACAAGAGGGACAGGGAACTCTCTGGCTACACCTTC. The genes are TRBV12-5 and TRBJ1-2; 9 nucleotides line up with TRBD1. V trimming: 1 base; J trimming: 7 bases; junction bases outside the gene matches: 13. Germline CDR1 is LGHNT and CDR2 is FRNRAP. The CDR3 has 17 residues.

This clonotype was recorded at least ten times. The rearrangement links TRBV6-2 or TRBV6-3 to TRBJ2-2, with 10 nucleotides matching TRBD2. CDR1 MNHEY and CDR2 SVGEGT come from the germline V gene. The J segment lost 1 base and the V segment lost 5 bases, leaving 4 bases of the junction unmatched. The CDR3 loop spans 16 amino acids. The CDR3 bases are TGTGCCAGCAGTGAAGCGGGGGGGCAGAACACCGGGGAGCTGTTTTTT. Translating gives CASSEAGGQNTGELFF.

The chain links TRBV9 to TRBJ1-3; 8 bases match TRBD1. The germline gives CDR1 SGDLS, CDR2 YYNGEE. This CDR3 has 16 amino acids. V was clipped by 3 bases and J by 2 bases; unmatched bases: 7. The chain's CDR3 is CASSEAGGAAGNTIYF. In nucleotides, the CDR3 is TGTGCCAGCAGCGAGGCAGGGGGCGCCGCTGGAAACACCATATATTTT.

This clonotype was found many times. The genes are TRBV29-1 and TRBJ1-4; 11 nucleotides align to TRBD1. J was trimmed by 7 bases and V by 6 bases; bases with no gene match: 7. CDR1 and CDR2 (germline): SQVTM, ANQGSEA. The CDR3 loop spans 14 amino acids. The CDR3 DNA reads as TGCAGCGTCAAGGACAGGGGGCGGGTTGAAAAACTGTTTTTT. Translation: CSVKDRGRVEKLFF. Variable domain in full (rest from reference TRBV29-1 and TRBJ1-4): SAVISQKPSRDICQRGTSLTIQCQVDSQVTMMFWYRQQPGQSLTLIATANQGSEATYESGFVIDKFPISRPNLTFSTLTVSNMSPEDSSIYLCSVKDRGRVEKLFFGSGTQLSVL.

In its sample, this clonotype was seen a few times. The rearrangement joins TRBV29-1 to TRBJ2-5; maybe TRBD1 (5 bases). The germline V gene has CDR1 SQVTM and CDR2 ANQGSEA. The CDR3 sequence is 12 residues long. Trimming shortened V by 3 bases and J by 5 bases, and 10 bases separated the two germline ends. The CDR3 DNA follows: TGCAGCGTTGATGGGGCACGGGAGACCCAGTACTTC. Its translation is CSVDGARETQYF.

This clonotype was detected many times. This sequence joins TRBV29-1 and TRBJ2-6; weak D call: TRBD1 (6 bases). The CDR3 runs to 15 residues. The germline CDR1 and CDR2 sequences are SQVTM and ANQGSEA. In nucleotides, the CDR3 is TGCAGTTGTGCACAGGGTAACTCTGGGGCCAACGTCCTGACTTTC. This sequence encodes CSCAQGNSGANVLTF.

This clonotype was observed at least ten times. The chain joins TRBV12-3 or TRBV12-4 to TRBJ2-5, with 8 bases aligning to TRBD2. This CDR3 region has 16 residues. V lost 0 bases and J lost 2; bases outside the gene matches: 5. The CDR3 region is CASSLALVAGQETQYF. CDR3 sequence (DNA): TGTGCCAGCAGTTTAGCGCTGGTAGCGGGACAAGAGACCCAGTACTTC.

Only a few counts were recorded for this clonotype. CDR3 in amino acids: CASSQDQGARKNIQYF. For the CDR3, the DNA is TGTGCCAGCAGCCAAGATCAGGGGGCGCGGAAAAACATTCAGTACTTC. The rearrangement links TRBV3-1 to TRBJ2-4; 8 bases line up with TRBD1. The CDR3 covers 16 residues. V gave up 0 bases and J gave up 4 bases; unmatched junction bases: 5. CDR1 LGHDT and CDR2 YNNKEL come from the germline V gene (reference sequence).

V is TRBV28 and J is TRBJ1-6, with D possibly TRBD1 on 6 matching bases. This CDR3 region has 16 residues. Germline V gene sequence: CDR1 MDHEN, CDR2 SYDVKM. The ends were cut back, 7 bases at V and 7 bases at J, with 20 bases in the middle. CDR3 sequence reads: CASTLGQGQRNSPLHF. The CDR3 DNA reads TGTGCCAGCACCCTTGGGCAGGGGCAAAGAAATTCACCCCTCCACTTT. Using reference TRBV28 and TRBJ1-6 for the parts outside the CDR3, the full variable domain is DVKVTQSSRYLVKRTGEKVFLECVQDMDHENMFWYRQDPGLGLRLIYFSYDVKMKEKGDIPEGYSVSREKKERFSLILESASTNQTSMYLCASTLGQGQRNSPLHFGNGTRLTVT.

Only a few counts were recorded for this clonotype. The chain has TRBV20-1 and TRBJ1-2; TRBD1 matches 8 bases. This CDR3 has 14 amino acids. V lost 2 bases and J lost 3; bases outside the gene matches: 5. Germline-derived CDR1 and CDR2 are DFQATT and SNEGSKA (reference sequence). The CDR3 DNA follows: TGCAGTGCTAGACGAGGACAGGGCCACTATGGCTACACCTTC. Its protein is CSARRGQGHYGYTF.

This clonotype was seen repeatedly, ten times or more. This chain uses TRBV29-1 with TRBJ2-7, with D perhaps matching TRBD1 (6 bases). Trimming took off 5 bases at V and 4 bases at J, with 18 bases between the two ends. The germline gives CDR1 SQVTM, CDR2 ANQGSEA. The CDR3 runs 14 residues. This chain's CDR3 is CSVSHRVYGYEQYF. The CDR3 DNA reads as TGCAGCGTTAGTCACAGGGTCTATGGGTACGAGCAGTACTTC.

There are many counts of this clonotype. The genes are TRBV25-1 and TRBJ1-2; 9 nucleotides agree with TRBD1. This CDR3 comprises 17 residues. CDR1 is MGHDK, CDR2 SYGVNS, per germline. Trimming cost V 4 bases and J 3 bases; bases outside gene matches: 12. CDR3 DNA: TGTGCCAGCAGTGCGGCCGGACAGGGGAAGTCGGACTATGGCTACACCTTC. Protein sequence: CASSAAGQGKSDYGYTF.

Ten or more counts support this clonotype. The rearrangement links TRBV2 to TRBJ2-3, with 9 nucleotides matching TRBD1. V dropped 10 bases and J dropped 4; count of bases not matched to a gene: 12. The germline gives CDR1 SNHLY, CDR2 FYNNEI. CDR3 size: 15 residues. The CDR3 DNA sequence: TGTGCCACCTCACCGGGACAGGGTGTGCCAGATACGCAGTATTTT. This codes for CATSPGQGVPDTQYF.

The rearrangement uses TRBV20-1 and TRBJ2-1, with TRBD2 matching 8 bases. In germline, CDR1 is DFQATT, CDR2 SNEGSKA (reference sequence). CDR3 size: 15 residues. The ends lost 0 bases at V and 8 bases at J; junction bases unmatched: 9. The CDR3 DNA reads TGCAGTGCTAGAGATAGCGGGGCCTTTGGGGATGAGCAGTTCTTC. It is translated as CSARDSGAFGDEQFF.

At least ten counts were recorded for this clonotype. The chain combines TRBV28 with TRBJ1-4, with 8 bases that match TRBD1. Germline V gene sequence: CDR1 MDHEN, CDR2 SYDVKM. V shed 6 bases, J shed 7 bases, and the junction held 7 bases outside the gene matches. This CDR3 region has 14 residues. The CDR3 sequence is CASRVAGGFEKLFF. The CDR3 region has the DNA TGTGCCAGCAGGGTGGCAGGGGGCTTTGAAAAACTGTTTTTT.

Many counts were recorded for this clonotype. J is TRBJ2-1 and V is TRBV6-2 or TRBV6-3, with D unresolved. The germline gives CDR1 MNHEY, CDR2 SVGEGT. The CDR3 sequence is 12 residues long. The V and J ends lost 5 bases and 10 bases respectively, with 12 bases between them. The CDR3 here is CASSRAPREQFF. The DNA of the CDR3 is TGTGCCAGCAGTCGGGCCCCCCGGGAGCAGTTCTTC.

Ten or more counts support this clonotype. This chain connects TRBV7-2 to TRBJ1-5; D gene unclear. Trimming stripped 0 bases from V and 2 bases from J, with 5 bases between. The germline V gene has CDR1 SGHTA and CDR2 FQGNSA. The CDR3 has 14 residues. The DNA of the CDR3 is TGTGCCAGCAGCTTAGCCAGCGGCAATCAGCCCCAGCATTTT. It is translated as CASSLASGNQPQHF.

This clonotype was recorded many times. V and J are TRBV2 and TRBJ2-3; D is possibly TRBD1 (6 bases). With 7 bases removed from V and 2 bases from J, the gap between germline ends came to 10 bases. Germline CDR1 is SNHLY and CDR2 is FYNNEI. The CDR3 contains 13 residues. The CDR3: CASNQGFTDTQYF. CDR3 in DNA: TGTGCCAGCAATCAGGGGTTCACAGATACGCAGTATTTT. The variable domain in full, completed from reference TRBV2 and TRBJ2-3, reads EPEVTQTPSHQVTQMGQEVILRCVPISNHLYFYWYRQILGQKVEFLVSFYNNEISEKSEIFDDQFSVERPDGSNFTLKIRSTKLEDSAMYFCASNQGFTDTQYFGPGTRLTVL.

This clonotype has at least ten counts. The gene calls are TRBV15 and TRBJ2-1, with a possible D match to TRBD1 (6 bases). Trimming took off 6 bases at V and 4 bases at J, with 10 bases between the two ends. Germline assignment: CDR1 LNHNV and CDR2 YYDKDF (reference sequence). The CDR3 is made up of 13 amino acids. For the CDR3, the DNA is TGTGCCACCAGATTAGACAGGTACAATGAGCAGTTCTTC. The encoded protein is CATRLDRYNEQFF.

This clonotype appeared many times. This chain links TRBV2 with TRBJ1-1; 8 positions match TRBD1. The CDR3 contains 16 residues. Germline CDR1 is SNHLY and CDR2 is FYNNEI. J gave up 0 bases and V 7 bases, and 10 bases lay outside the gene matches. For the CDR3, the DNA is TGTGCCAGCAACTACGGGACAGGATTCATGAACACTGAAGCTTTCTTT. This codes for CASNYGTGFMNTEAFF.